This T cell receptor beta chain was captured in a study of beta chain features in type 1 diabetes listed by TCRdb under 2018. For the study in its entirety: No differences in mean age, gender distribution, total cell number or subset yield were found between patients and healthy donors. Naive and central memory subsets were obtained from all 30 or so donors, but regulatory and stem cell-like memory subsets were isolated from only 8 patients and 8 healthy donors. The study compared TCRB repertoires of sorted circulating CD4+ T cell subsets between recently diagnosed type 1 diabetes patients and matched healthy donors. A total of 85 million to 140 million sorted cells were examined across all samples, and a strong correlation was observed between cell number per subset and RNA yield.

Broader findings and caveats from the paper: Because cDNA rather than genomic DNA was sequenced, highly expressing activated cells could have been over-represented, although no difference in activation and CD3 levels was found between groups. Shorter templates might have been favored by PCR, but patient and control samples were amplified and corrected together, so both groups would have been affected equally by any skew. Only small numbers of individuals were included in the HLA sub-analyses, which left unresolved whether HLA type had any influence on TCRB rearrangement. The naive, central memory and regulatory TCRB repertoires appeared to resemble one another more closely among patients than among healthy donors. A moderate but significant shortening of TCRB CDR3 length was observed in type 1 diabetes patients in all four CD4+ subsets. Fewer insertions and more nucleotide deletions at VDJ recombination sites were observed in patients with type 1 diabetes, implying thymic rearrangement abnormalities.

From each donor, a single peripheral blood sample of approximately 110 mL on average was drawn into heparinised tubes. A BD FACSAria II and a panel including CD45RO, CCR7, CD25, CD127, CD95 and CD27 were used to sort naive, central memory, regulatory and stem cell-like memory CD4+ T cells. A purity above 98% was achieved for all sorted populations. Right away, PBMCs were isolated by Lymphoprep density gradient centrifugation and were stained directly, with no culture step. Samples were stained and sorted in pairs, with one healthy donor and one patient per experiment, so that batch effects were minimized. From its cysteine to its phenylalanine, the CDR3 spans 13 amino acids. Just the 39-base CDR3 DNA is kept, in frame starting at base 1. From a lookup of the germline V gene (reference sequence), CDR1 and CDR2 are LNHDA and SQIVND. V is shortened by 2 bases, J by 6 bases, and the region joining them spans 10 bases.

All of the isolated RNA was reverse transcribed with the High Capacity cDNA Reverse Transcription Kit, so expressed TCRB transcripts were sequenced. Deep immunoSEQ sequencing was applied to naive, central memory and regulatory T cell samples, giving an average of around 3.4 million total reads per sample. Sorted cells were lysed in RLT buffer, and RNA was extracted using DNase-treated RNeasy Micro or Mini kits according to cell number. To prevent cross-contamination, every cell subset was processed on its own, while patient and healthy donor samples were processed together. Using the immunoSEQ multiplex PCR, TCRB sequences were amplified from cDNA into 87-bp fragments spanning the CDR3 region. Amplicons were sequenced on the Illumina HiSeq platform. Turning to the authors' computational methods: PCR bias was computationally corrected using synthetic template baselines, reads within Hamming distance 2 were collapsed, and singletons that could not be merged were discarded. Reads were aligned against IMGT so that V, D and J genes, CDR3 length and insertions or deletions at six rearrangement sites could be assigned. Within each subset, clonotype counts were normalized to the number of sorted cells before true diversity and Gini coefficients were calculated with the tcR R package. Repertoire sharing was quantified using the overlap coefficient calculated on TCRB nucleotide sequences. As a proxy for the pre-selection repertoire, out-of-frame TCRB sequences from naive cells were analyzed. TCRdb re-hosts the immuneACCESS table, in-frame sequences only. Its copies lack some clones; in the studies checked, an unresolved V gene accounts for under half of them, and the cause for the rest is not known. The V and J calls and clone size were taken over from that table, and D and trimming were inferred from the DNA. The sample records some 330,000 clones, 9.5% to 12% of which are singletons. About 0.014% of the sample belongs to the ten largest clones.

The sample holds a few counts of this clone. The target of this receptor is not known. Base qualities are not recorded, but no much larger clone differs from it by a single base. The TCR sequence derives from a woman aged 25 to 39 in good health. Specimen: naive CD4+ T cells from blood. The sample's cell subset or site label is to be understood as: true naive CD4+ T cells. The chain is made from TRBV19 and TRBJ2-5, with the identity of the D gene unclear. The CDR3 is CASSISREKTQYF. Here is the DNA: TGTGCCAGTAGTATATCCCGAGAAAAGACCCAGTACTTC.